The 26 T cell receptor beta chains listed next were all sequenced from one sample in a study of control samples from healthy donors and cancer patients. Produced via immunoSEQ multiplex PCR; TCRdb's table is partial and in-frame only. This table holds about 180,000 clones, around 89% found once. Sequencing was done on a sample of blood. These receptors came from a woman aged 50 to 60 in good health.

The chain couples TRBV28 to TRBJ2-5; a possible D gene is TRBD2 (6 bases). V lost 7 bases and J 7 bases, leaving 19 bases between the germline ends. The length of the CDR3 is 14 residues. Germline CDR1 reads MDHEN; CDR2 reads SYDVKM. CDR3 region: CASNKGGEIATQYF. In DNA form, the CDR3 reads TGTGCCAGCAATAAGGGCGGGGAGATTGCGACCCAGTACTTC.

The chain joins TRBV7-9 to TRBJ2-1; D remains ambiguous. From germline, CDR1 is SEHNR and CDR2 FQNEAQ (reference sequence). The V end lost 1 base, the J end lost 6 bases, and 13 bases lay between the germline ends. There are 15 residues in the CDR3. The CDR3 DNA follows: TGTGCCAGCAGCTTAGTTGTAAGAGGATCCAATGAGCAGTTCTTC. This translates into CASSLVVRGSNEQFF.

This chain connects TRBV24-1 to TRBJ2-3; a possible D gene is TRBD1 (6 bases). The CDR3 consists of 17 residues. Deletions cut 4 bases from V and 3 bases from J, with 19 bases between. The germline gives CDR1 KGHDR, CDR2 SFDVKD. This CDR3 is CATSDDPTGSRTDTQYF. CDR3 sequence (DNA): TGTGCCACCAGTGACGATCCTACAGGGTCGAGGACAGATACGCAGTATTTT.

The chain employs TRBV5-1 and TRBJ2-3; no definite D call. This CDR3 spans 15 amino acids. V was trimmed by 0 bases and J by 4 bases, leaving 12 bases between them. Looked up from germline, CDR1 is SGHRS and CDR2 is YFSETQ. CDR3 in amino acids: CASSLALSAPDTQYF. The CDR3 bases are TGCGCCAGCAGCTTGGCACTTAGTGCCCCAGATACGCAGTATTTT.

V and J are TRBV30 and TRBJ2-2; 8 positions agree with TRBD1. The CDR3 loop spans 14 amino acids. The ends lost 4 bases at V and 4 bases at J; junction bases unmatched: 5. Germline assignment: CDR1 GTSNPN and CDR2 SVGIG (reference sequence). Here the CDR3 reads CAWTRGRRTGELFF. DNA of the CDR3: TGTGCCTGGACCAGGGGGCGCCGCACCGGGGAGCTGTTTTTT.

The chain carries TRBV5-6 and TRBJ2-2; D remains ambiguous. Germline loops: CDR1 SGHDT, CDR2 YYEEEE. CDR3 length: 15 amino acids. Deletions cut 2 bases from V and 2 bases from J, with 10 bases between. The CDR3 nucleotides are TGTGCCAGCAGCTTTCGGAGCGCTAACACCGGGGAGCTGTTTTTT. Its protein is CASSFRSANTGELFF.

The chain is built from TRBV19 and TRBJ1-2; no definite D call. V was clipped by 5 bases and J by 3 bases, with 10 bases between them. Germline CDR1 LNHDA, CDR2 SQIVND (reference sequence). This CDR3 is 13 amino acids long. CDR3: CASSENGYYGYTF. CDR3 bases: TGTGCCAGTAGTGAAAACGGATACTATGGCTACACCTTC.

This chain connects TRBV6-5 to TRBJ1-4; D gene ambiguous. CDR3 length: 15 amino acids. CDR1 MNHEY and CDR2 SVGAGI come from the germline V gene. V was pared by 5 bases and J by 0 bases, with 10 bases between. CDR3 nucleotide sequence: TGTGCCAGCAGTCTCTCTGGAACAACTAATGAAAAACTGTTTTTT. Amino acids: CASSLSGTTNEKLFF.

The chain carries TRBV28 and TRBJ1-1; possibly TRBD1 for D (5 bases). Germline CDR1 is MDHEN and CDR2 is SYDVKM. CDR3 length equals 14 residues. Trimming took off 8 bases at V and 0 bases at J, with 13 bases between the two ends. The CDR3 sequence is CASPGAEMNTEAFF. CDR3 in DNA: TGTGCCAGCCCTGGGGCGGAGATGAACACTGAAGCTTTCTTT.

CDR3 coding DNA: TGTGCCAGCAGTTTTCAAGGGGCCTTGCTCTTCGATACGCAGTATTTT. Its translation is CASSFQGALLFDTQYF. The rearrangement links TRBV28 to TRBJ2-3, with a possible D match to TRBD1 (5 bases). V was pared by 3 bases and J by 6 bases, with 19 bases between. The CDR3 contains 16 residues. CDR1 MDHEN and CDR2 SYDVKM come from the germline V gene.

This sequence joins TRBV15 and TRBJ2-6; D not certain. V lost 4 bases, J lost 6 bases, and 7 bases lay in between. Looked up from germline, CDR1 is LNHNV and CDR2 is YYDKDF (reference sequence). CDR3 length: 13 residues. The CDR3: CATSTGEANVLTF. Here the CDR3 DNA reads TGTGCCACCAGCACGGGCGAGGCCAACGTCCTGACTTTC.

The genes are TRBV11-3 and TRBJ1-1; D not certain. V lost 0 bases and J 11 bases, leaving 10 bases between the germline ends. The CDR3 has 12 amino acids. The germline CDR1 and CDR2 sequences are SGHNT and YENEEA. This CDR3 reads CASSLDSGEAFF. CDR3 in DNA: TGTGCCAGCAGCTTAGATTCTGGGGAGGCTTTCTTT.

Here the CDR3 reads CASSPPGTSETQYF. CDR3 DNA sequence: TGTGCCAGCTCACCCCCCGGGACTTCGGAGACCCAGTACTTC. The V gene is TRBV18, the J gene TRBJ2-5; tentatively, D is TRBD2 (6 bases). Trimming left V 3 bases short and J 5 bases short, with 13 bases between. This CDR3 spans 14 amino acids. Germline V lookup: CDR1 KGHSH, CDR2 LQKENI. The entire variable domain, with the rest obtained from reference TRBV18 and TRBJ2-5, is as follows: NAGVMQNPRHLVRRRGQEARLRCSPMKGHSHVYWYRQLPEEGLKFMVYLQKENIIDESGMPKERFSAEFPKEGPSILRIQQVVRGDSAAYFCASSPPGTSETQYFGPGTRLLVL.

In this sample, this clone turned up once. CDR3 in DNA: TGCGCCAGCAGCCCTGGGACTAGCGGAACCTACGAGCAGTACTTC. It encodes CASSPGTSGTYEQYF. V gene TRBV5-1 combines with J gene TRBJ2-7, with 11 bases aligning to TRBD2. V was clipped by 4 bases and J by 2 bases; unmatched bases: 5. Germline-derived CDR1 and CDR2 are SGHRS and YFSETQ. CDR3 length equals 15 residues.

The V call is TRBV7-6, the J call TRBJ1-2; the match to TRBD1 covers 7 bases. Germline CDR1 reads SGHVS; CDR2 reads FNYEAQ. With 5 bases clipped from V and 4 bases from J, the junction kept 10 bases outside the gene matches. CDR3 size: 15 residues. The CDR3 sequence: CASSPSSGTAYGYTF. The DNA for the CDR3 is TGTGCCAGCAGCCCATCGTCCGGGACAGCCTATGGCTACACCTTC.

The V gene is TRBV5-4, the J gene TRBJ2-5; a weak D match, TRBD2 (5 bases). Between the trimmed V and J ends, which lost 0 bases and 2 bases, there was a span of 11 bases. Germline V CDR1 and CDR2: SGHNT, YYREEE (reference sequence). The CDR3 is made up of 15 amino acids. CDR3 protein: CASSLAGGQQETQYF. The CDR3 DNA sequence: TGTGCCAGCAGCTTGGCCGGCGGGCAACAAGAGACCCAGTACTTC.

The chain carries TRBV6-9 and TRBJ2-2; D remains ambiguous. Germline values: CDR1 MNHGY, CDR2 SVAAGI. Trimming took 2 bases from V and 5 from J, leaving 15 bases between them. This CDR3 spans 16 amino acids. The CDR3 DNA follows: TGTGCCAGCAGTTATGCCCAGGCTGACGTAACCGGGGAGCTGTTTTTT. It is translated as CASSYAQADVTGELFF.

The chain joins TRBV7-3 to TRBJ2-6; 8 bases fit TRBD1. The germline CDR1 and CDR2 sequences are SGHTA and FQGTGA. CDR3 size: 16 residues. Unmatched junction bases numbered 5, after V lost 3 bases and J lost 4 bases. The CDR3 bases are TGTGCCAGCAGCTTCGGACAGGGTTCGGGGGCCAACGTCCTGACTTTC. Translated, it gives CASSFGQGSGANVLTF.

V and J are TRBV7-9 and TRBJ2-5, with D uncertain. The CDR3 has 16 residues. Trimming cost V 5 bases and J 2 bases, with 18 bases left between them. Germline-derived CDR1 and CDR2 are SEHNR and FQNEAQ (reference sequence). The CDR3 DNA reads TGTGCCAGCAGCCCCCCCCGACATCCCTATCAAGAGACCCAGTACTTC. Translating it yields CASSPPRHPYQETQYF.

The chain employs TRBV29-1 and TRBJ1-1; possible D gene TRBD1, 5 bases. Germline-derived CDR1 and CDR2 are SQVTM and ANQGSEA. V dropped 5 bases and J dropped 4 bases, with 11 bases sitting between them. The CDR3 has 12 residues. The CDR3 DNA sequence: TGCAGCGTTCATGCAGGGAGCACTGAAGCTTTCTTT. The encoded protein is CSVHAGSTEAFF.

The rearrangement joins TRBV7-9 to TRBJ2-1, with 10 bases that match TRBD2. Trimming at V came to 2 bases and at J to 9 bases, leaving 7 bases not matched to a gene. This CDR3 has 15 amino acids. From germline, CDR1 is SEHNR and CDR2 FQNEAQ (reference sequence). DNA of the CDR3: TGTGCCAGCAGCTTAAAGGCAGCGGGAGGGTTTGAGCAGTTCTTC. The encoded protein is CASSLKAAGGFEQFF.

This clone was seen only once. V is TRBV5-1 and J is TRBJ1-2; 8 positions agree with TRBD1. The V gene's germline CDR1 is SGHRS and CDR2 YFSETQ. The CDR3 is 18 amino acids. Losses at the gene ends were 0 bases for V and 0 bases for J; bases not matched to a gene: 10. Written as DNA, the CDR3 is TGCGCCAGCAGCTTGGGAGGGGGACAGGCCGTTACTAACTATGGCTACACCTTC. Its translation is CASSLGGGQAVTNYGYTF. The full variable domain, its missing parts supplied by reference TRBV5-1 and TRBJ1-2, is KAGVTQTPRYLIKTRGQQVTLSCSPISGHRSVSWYQQTPGQGLQFLFEYFSETQRNKGNFPGRFSGRQFSNSRSEMNVSTLELGDSALYLCASSLGGGQAVTNYGYTFGSGTRLTVV.

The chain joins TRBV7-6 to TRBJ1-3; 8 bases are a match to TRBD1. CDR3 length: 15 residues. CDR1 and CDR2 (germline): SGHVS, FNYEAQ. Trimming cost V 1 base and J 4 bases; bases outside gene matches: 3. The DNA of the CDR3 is TGTGCCAGCAGCTTAGGGGACAGGACGGGAAACACCATATATTTT. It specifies CASSLGDRTGNTIYF.

The CDR3 sequence: CASSVEAPGRTGNTIYF. DNA for the CDR3: TGTGCCAGCAGCGTGGAAGCTCCCGGGAGGACTGGAAACACCATATATTTT. This sequence joins TRBV9 and TRBJ1-3, with unresolved D. CDR3 length equals 17 residues. Trimming cost V 2 bases and J 2 bases, with 17 bases left between them. Germline V CDR1 and CDR2: SGDLS, YYNGEE. Looking up the rest from reference TRBV9 and TRBJ1-3 gives the full variable domain: DSGVTQTPKHLITATGQRVTLRCSPRSGDLSVYWYQQSLDQGLQFLIQYYNGEERAKGNILERFSAQQFPDLHSELNLSSLELGDSALYFCASSVEAPGRTGNTIYFGEGSWLTVV.

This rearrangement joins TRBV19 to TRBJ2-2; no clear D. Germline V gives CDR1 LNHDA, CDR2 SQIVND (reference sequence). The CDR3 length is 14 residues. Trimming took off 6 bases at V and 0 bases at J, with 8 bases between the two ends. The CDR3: CASRGKPNTGELFF. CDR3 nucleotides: TGTGCCAGTAGGGGGAAACCGAACACCGGGGAGCTGTTTTTT. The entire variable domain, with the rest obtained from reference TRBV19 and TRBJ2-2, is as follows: DGGITQSPKYLFRKEGQNVTLSCEQNLNHDAMYWYRQDPGQGLRLIYYSQIVNDFQKGDIAEGYSVSREKKESFPLTVTSAQKNPTAFYLCASRGKPNTGELFFGEGSRLTVL.

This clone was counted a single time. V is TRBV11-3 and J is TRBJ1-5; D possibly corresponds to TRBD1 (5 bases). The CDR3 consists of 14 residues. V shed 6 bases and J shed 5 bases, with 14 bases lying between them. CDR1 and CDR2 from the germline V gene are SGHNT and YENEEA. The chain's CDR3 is CASRLPQGDQPQHF. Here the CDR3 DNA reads TGTGCCAGCAGACTACCCCAGGGCGATCAGCCCCAGCATTTT.